This is a list of T cell receptor beta chains from one sample in a study of blood T cell repertoires in COVID-19. Assay: immunoSEQ multiplex PCR; the TCRdb copy retains only in-frame clones and omits some. In the table there are about 80,000 clones, approximately 80% of which are singletons. Sequenced sample: peripheral blood. The receptors derive from a man older than 75 with acute or convalescent COVID-19. Each CDR3 is given with its conserved first and last residue. A D gene is named only where the DNA matches it firmly. The size field is filled for only some rows; it gives once, few, many or a size class.

d_call clone_size j_call v_call cdr3_nt cdr3_aa
TRBD1 - TRBJ1-5 TRBV18 TGTGCCAGCTCACCTGAGACAGGGGGGGGCAATCAGCCCCAGCATTTT CASSPETGGGNQPQHF
TRBD1 - TRBJ1-4 TRBV28 TGTGCCAGCAGAGCCCCGGACAGGGGGCATGGGGAAAAACTGTTTTTT CASRAPDRGHGEKLFF
TRBD1 once TRBJ1-2 TRBV4-2 TGTGCCAGCAGCCAAGATTCAGGACAGGGGAACTATGGCTACACCTTC CASSQDSGQGNYGYTF
TRBD2 - TRBJ2-7 TRBV10-3 TGTGCCATCAGTGAGAGAGGCGGGAGCTACGAGCAGTACTTC CAISERGGSYEQYF
- - TRBJ2-1 TRBV7-3 TGTGCCAGCAGCTTCGCACAATACAATGAGCAGTTCTTC CASSFAQYNEQFF
- - TRBJ1-2 TRBV7-9 TGTGCCAGCAGCCCGAGGACAACTAACTATGGCTACACCTTC CASSPRTTNYGYTF
TRBD1 - TRBJ2-5 TRBV9 TGTGCCAGCAGCCCGACAGGGAATCACCAAGAGACCCAGTACTTC CASSPTGNHQETQYF
- - TRBJ2-5 TRBV11-2 TGTGCCAGCAGCTTAGGGCGACACCCCCAAGAGACCCAGTACTTC CASSLGRHPQETQYF
- - TRBJ1-6 TRBV27 TGTGCCAGCAGCCTATCGGCGGGCCTCTCCTTTAATTCACCCCTCCACTTT CASSLSAGLSFNSPLHF
- - TRBJ1-2 TRBV4-1 TGCGCCAGCAGCCAAGCCCTCGGACAGAACTATGGCTACACCTTC CASSQALGQNYGYTF
- - TRBJ1-6 TRBV6-5 TGTGCCAGCAGCCGCACAGAAAATAATTCACCCCTCCACTTT CASSRTENNSPLHF
TRBD2 - TRBJ2-3 TRBV7-2 TGTGCCAGCAGCTTCCGACTAGCGGGGGGGCCGTCAGATACGCAGTATTTT CASSFRLAGGPSDTQYF
- - TRBJ2-1 TRBV2 TGTGCCAGCATACTGGGACAAAACAATGAGCAGTTCTTC CASILGQNNEQFF
TRBD1 - TRBJ1-4 TRBV5-6 TGTGCCAGCAGCTCAACAGGGGCAACTAATGAAAAACTGTTTTTT CASSSTGATNEKLFF
TRBD1 - TRBJ2-5 TRBV5-4 TGTGCCAGCAGCTTGCTGGGACAGTCACATCAAGAGACCCAGTACTTC CASSLLGQSHQETQYF
- few TRBJ1-1 TRBV5-1 TGCGCCAGCAGCCCCGCGGAAAATACTGAAGCTTTCTTT CASSPAENTEAFF
- - TRBJ1-2 TRBV27 TGTGCCAGCAGTTTAGCAGGGGATGGCTACACCTTC CASSLAGDGYTF
- - TRBJ1-3 TRBV7-8 TGTGCCAGCAGCTTAGCCACTGGAAACACCATATATTTT CASSLATGNTIYF
TRBD1 - TRBJ1-1 TRBV5-6 TGTGCCAGCAGCTTGGTGGGACAGCCTTACAACACTGAAGCTTTCTTT CASSLVGQPYNTEAFF
- - TRBJ1-1 TRBV10-3 TGTGCCATCAGTGGGAGGGAGAACACTGAAGCTTTCTTT CAISGRENTEAFF
- - TRBJ2-7 TRBV5-3 TGTGCCAGAAGCTTGGGGGGAGGATCCTACGAGCAGTACTTC CARSLGGGSYEQYF
TRBD1 - TRBJ1-1 TRBV5-8 TGTGCCAGCAGCGGCCGGGACAGGGGGGTTGAAGCTTTCTTT CASSGRDRGVEAFF
- - TRBJ2-3 TRBV7-2 TGTGCCAGCAGCTTATTCCAGGCCGATACGCAGTATTTT CASSLFQADTQYF
TRBD1 - TRBJ2-7 TRBV27 TGTGCCAGCAGTCCCGCGGGACAGGGCTACGAGCAGTACTTC CASSPAGQGYEQYF
TRBD1 - TRBJ1-1 TRBV3-1/TRBV3-2 TGTGCCAGCAGCCTGGGACAGGGGAACACTGAAGCTTTCTTT CASSLGQGNTEAFF
- - TRBJ1-1 TRBV3-1/TRBV3-2 TGTGCCAGCAGCCAAGGATCAGGGTCGGCCCTCACTGAAGCTTTCTTT CASSQGSGSALTEAFF
- - TRBJ2-7 TRBV12-3/TRBV12-4 TGTGCCAGCAGTTTGAGTGCCTACGAGCAGTACTTC CASSLSAYEQYF
- - TRBJ2-3 TRBV7-8 TGTGCCAGCAGCCTTGAAGGGGAATCCTCAGATACGCAGTATTTT CASSLEGESSDTQYF
- - TRBJ1-5 TRBV21-1 TGTGCCAGCAGCAAAGAACAGGGGACTTTCTTCAATCAGCCCCAGCATTTT CASSKEQGTFFNQPQHF
TRBD1 - TRBJ1-5 TRBV6-5 TGTGCCAGCAGAGGGGACAGGGCTTGGGATCAGCCCCAGCATTTT CASRGDRAWDQPQHF
TRBD1 - TRBJ2-1 TRBV5-1 TGCGCCAGCAGCCAGTTGGGACAGGGGTTGGACGAGCAGTTCTTC CASSQLGQGLDEQFF
- - TRBJ2-7 TRBV11-2 TGTGCCAGCAGCCGAACAGGGTACGAGCAGTACTTC CASSRTGYEQYF
- - TRBJ1-6 TRBV13 TGTGCCAGCAGCTTAGTGGAGGGGAGGACACATAATTCACCCCTCCACTTT CASSLVEGRTHNSPLHF
TRBD1 - TRBJ1-1 TRBV27 TGTGCCAGCAGTTTATCGCCCAGGGGGGACACTGAAGCTTTCTTT CASSLSPRGDTEAFF
TRBD1 once TRBJ1-1 TRBV5-1 TGCGCCAGCAGGCCCAGGACAGGGGGCGACAACACTGAAGCTTTCTTT CASRPRTGGDNTEAFF
- - TRBJ2-2 TRBV5-1 TGCGCCAGCAGCTTCAGGAGGGGCAACACCGGGGAGCTGTTTTTT CASSFRRGNTGELFF
- once TRBJ1-2 TRBV10-2 TGCGCCAGCAGTGAGTCTCCGGGACTCTCATACACCTTC CASSESPGLSYTF
- few TRBJ1-2 TRBV12-3/TRBV12-4 TGTGCCAGCAAAAACAGGGCGGTGGATGGCTACACCTTC CASKNRAVDGYTF
- - TRBJ1-1 TRBV20-1 TGCAGCTTACAGGGGAACACTGAAGCTTTCTTT CSLQGNTEAFF
- few TRBJ2-7 TRBV9 TGTGCCAGCAGCGTAGACAGTTTTCTTCACGAGCAGTACTTC CASSVDSFLHEQYF
- - TRBJ2-5 TRBV3-1/TRBV3-2 TGTGCCAGCAGCCAAGTCAGGCCTCAAGAGACCCAGTACTTC CASSQVRPQETQYF
- - TRBJ1-5 TRBV6-1 TGTGCCAGCAGTGATGTGGCGGGATTTCAGCCCCAGCATTTT CASSDVAGFQPQHF
- - TRBJ2-3 TRBV11-1 TGTGCCAGCAGCCCGGTTTTGAGGGCCACAGATACGCAGTATTTT CASSPVLRATDTQYF
- once TRBJ1-1 TRBV6-5 TGTGCCAGCAGCTCCTTTCGGACTGAAGCTTTCTTT CASSSFRTEAFF
TRBD1 - TRBJ1-2 TRBV6-4 TGTGCCAGCAGTTCCGGGACAGGGGCCTCTAACTATGGCTACACCTTC CASSSGTGASNYGYTF
- - TRBJ1-6 TRBV6-1 TGTGCCAGCAGTGAACGGGGGGCGCTTAATAATTCACCCCTCCACTTT CASSERGALNNSPLHF
TRBD1 - TRBJ1-2 TRBV5-1 TGCGCCAGCAGCGCCGGACAGGCCTACGGCTACACCTTC CASSAGQAYGYTF
TRBD1 - TRBJ2-7 TRBV12-3/TRBV12-4 TGTGCCAGCAGTAGAGGGGGCCGATACGAGCAGTACTTC CASSRGGRYEQYF
TRBD1 - TRBJ2-5 TRBV11-2 TGTGCCAGCAGCTTTGGACAGGGGGCTGAGACCCAGTACTTC CASSFGQGAETQYF
TRBD1 - TRBJ2-2 TRBV7-6 TGTGCCAGCAGCTTATATCGGACAGGGACCGGGGAGCTGTTTTTT CASSLYRTGTGELFF
- once TRBJ1-2 TRBV27 TGTGCCAGCAGTTTATCGGTGACAGGCACTAACTATGGCTACACCTTC CASSLSVTGTNYGYTF
TRBD2 - TRBJ2-3 TRBV9 TGTGCCAGCAGCGTAGGGGCTAGCGGACTACCCACAGATACGCAGTATTTT CASSVGASGLPTDTQYF
TRBD1 - TRBJ1-1 TRBV2 TGTGCCAGCTTATGGACAGGATCAACTGAAGCTTTCTTT CASLWTGSTEAFF
TRBD2 - TRBJ2-5 TRBV11-2 TGTGCCAGCAGCTCAGCGGGGGGGGTGGAGACCCAGTACTTC CASSSAGGVETQYF
TRBD2 few TRBJ2-7 TRBV11-2 TGTGCCAGCAGTCTAGCGGGGGGCCGCTCCTACGAGCAGTACTTC CASSLAGGRSYEQYF
TRBD1 - TRBJ1-1 TRBV5-1 TGCGCCAGCAGCCCTACAGGGGGCGGAGGTACAGCGGACACTGAAGCTTTCTTT CASSPTGGGGTADTEAFF
TRBD1 - TRBJ1-2 TRBV6-5 TGTGCCAGCAGAACGGGACAGGTTACGAACTATGGCTACACCTTC CASRTGQVTNYGYTF